This TCR beta chain was recovered during a study of T cells expressing NK-cell markers. Germline loops: CDR1 SEHNR, CDR2 FQNEAQ (reference sequence). This CDR3 contains 15 residues. Findings and caveats of the study: No clear determination of HCMV specificity was made for expanded NKG2C+ T cell clones.

Reprocessing the 5' RACE reads, TCRdb reports a single entry for every CDR3 protein and omits DNA. In total, the table holds 300,000 to 500,000 distinct CDR3 sequences. As concerns this clonotype: What it recognizes is unknown.

The origin of this receptor is a woman in her 50s in good health. This chain links TRBV7-9 with TRBJ2-1. The sequencing input was blood T cells: a sorted CD56 or NKG2C T cell subset, CD4+ or CD8+ T cells, or bulk PBMC T cells (not recorded which). The CDR3: CASSLREHPYNEQFF.